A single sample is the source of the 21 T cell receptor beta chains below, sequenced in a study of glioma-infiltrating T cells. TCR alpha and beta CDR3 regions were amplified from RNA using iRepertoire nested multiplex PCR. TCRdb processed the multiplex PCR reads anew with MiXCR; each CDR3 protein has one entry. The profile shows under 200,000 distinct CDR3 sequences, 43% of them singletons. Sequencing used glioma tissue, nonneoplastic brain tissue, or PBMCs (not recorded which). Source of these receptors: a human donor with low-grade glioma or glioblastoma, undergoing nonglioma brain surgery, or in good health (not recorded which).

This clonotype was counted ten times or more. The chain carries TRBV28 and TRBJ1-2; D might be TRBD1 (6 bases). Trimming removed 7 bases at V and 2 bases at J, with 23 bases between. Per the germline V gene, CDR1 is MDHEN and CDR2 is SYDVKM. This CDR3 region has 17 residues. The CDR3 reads CASIQPRTDSRNYGYTF. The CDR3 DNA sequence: TGTGCCAGCATTCAGCCCCGAACGGACAGTAGAAACTATGGCTACACCTTC.

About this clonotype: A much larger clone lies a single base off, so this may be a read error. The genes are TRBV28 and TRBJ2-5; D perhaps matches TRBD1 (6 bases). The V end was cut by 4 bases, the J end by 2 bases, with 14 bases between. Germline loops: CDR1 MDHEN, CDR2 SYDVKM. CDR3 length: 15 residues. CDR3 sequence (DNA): TGTGCCAGCAGTTCCCTGGACAGACATCAAGAGACCCAGTACTTC. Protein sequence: CASSSLDRHQETQYF.

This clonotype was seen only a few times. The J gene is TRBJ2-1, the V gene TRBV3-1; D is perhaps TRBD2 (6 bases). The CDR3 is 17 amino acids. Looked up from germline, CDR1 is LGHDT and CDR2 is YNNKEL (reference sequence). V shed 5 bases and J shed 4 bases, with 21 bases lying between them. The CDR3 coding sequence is TGTGCCAGCAGCACACTCTCCAGGCGGGGTAATTACAATGAGCAGTTCTTC. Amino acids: CASSTLSRRGNYNEQFF.

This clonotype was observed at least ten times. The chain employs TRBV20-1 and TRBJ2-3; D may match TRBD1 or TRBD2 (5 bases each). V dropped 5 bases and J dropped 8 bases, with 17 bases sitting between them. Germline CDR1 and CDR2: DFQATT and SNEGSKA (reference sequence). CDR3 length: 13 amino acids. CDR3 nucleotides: TGCAGTGCTGCGTCGACGACAGAGGGTACGCAGTATTTT. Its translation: CSAASTTEGTQYF.

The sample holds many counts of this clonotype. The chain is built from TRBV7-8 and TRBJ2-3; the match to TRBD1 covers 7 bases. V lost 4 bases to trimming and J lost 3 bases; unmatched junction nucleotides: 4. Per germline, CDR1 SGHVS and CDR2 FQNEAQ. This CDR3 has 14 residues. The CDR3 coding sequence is TGTGCCAGCAGCTACACAGGGGTGACAGATACGCAGTATTTT. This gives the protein CASSYTGVTDTQYF.

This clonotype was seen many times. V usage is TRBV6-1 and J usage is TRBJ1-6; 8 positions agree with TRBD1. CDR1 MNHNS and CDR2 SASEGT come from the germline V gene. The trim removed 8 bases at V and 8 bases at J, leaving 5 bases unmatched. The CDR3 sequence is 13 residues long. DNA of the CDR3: TGTGCCAGCCTTGACAGGGGCGATTCACCCCTCCACTTT. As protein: CASLDRGDSPLHF.

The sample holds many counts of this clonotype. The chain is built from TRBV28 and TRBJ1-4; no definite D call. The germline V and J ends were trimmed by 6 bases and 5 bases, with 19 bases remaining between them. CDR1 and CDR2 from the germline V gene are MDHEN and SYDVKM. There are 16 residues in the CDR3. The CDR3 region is CASRGLSDNGNEKLFF. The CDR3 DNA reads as TGTGCCAGCAGGGGGTTGAGTGACAATGGGAATGAAAAACTGTTTTTT.

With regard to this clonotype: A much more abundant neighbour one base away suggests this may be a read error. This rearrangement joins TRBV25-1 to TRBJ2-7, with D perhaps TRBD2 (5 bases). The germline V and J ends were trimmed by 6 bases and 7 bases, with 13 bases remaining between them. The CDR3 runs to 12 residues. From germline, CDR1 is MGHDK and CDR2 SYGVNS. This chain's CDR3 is CASSHLAVEQYF. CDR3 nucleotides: TGTGCCAGCAGCCACCTAGCCGTGGAGCAGTACTTC.

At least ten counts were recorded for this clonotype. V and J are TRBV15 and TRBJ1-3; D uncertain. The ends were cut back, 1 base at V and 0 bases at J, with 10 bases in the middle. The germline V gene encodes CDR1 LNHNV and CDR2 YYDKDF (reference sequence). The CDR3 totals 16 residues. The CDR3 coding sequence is TGTGCCACCAGCAGAGCCGATTTTAACTCTGGAAACACCATATATTTT. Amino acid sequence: CATSRADFNSGNTIYF.

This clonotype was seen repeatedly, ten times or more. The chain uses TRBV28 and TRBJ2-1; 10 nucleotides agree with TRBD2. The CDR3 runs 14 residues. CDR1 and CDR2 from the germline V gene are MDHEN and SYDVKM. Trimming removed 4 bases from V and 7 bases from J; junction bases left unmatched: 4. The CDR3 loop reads CASSSSTSGNEQFF. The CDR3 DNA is TGTGCCAGCAGTTCCTCGACTAGCGGGAATGAGCAGTTCTTC.

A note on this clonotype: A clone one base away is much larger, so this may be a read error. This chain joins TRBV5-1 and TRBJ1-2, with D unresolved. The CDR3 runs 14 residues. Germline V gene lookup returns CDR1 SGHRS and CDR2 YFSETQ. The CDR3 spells CASSLDEANYDYTF. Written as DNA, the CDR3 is TGCGCCAGCAGCTTGGACGAAGCTAACTATGACTACACCTTC.

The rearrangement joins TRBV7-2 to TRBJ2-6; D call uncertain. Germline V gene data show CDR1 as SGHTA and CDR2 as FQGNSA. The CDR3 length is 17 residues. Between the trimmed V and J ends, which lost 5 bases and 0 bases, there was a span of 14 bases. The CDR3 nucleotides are TGTGCCAGCAGCCCGCAAAACTGGTACTCTGGGGCCAACGTCCTGACTTTC. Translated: CASSPQNWYSGANVLTF.

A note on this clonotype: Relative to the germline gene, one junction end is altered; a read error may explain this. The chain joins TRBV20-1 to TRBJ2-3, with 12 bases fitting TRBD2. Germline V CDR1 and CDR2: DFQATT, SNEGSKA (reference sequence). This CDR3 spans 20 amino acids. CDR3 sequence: CSASSRDPGLAGLFTDTKYF. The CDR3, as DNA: TGCAGTGCTAGCTCCCGGGACCCCGGACTAGCGGGATTGTTCACAGATACGAAGTATTTT.

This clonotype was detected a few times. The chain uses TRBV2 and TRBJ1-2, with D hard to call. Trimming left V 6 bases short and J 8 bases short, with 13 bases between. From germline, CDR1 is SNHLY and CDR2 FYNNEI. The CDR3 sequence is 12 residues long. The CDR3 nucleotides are TGTGCCAGCAGAAGGTGGCCCCGAGGCTACACCTTC. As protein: CASRRWPRGYTF.

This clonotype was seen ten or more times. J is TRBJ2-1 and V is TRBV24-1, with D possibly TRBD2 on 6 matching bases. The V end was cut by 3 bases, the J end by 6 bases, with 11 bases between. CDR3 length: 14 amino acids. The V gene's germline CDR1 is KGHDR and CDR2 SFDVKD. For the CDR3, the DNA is TGTGCCACCAGTGATCCGGGACTTCTCAATGAGCAGTTCTTC. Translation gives CATSDPGLLNEQFF.

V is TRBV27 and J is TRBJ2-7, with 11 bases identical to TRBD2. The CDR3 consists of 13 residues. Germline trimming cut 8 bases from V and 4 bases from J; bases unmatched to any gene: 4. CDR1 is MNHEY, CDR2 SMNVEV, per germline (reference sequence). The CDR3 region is CASLRTSGYEQYF. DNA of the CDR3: TGTGCCAGCCTAAGGACTAGCGGGTACGAGCAGTACTTC.

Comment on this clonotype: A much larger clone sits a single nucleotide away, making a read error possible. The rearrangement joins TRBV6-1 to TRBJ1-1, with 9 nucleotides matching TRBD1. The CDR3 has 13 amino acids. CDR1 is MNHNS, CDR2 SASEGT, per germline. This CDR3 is CASGQGRNTEGFF. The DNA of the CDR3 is TGTGCCAGCGGACAGGGGCGAAACACTGAAGGTTTCTTT.

This CDR3 is CASSIDRNSYEQYF. For the CDR3, the DNA is TGTGCCAGTAGTATAGACAGGAACTCCTACGAGCAGTACTTC. V and J are TRBV19 and TRBJ2-7; D remains ambiguous. The germline CDR1 and CDR2 sequences are LNHDA and SQIVND (reference sequence). The CDR3 has 14 amino acids. The V and J ends lost 0 bases and 0 bases respectively, with 6 bases between them.

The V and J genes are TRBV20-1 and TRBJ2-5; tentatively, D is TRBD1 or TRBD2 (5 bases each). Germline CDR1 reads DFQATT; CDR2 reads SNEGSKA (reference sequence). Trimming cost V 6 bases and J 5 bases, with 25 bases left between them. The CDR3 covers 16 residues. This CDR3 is CSALFICGGDLETQYF. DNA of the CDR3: TGCAGTGCGCTATTCATATGTGGTGGGGACCTCGAGACCCAGTACTTC.

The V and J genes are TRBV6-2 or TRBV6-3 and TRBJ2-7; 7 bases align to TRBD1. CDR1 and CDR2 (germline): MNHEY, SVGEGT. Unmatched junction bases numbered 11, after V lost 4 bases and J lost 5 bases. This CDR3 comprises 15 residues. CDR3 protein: CASSSRLTGSNEQYF. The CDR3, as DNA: TGTGCCAGCAGTTCCAGACTGACAGGGTCTAACGAGCAGTACTTC.

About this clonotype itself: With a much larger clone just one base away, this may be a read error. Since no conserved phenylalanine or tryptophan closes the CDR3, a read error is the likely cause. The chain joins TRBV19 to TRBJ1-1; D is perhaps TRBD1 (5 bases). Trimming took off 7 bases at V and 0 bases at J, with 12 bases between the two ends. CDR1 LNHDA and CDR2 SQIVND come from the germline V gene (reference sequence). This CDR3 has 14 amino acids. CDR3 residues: CASTRGRLNTEAFL. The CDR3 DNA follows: TGTGCCAGTACGCGGGGGAGATTGAACACTGAAGCTTTCCTT.